This T cell receptor beta chain is from a study of control samples from healthy donors and cancer patients. V was clipped by 1 base and J by 7 bases, with 8 bases between them. Germline CDR1 SEHNR, CDR2 FQNEAQ (reference sequence). The CDR3 is 12 amino acids. Profiled with immunoSEQ multiplex PCR; TCRdb holds only in-frame clones, not every one. The data show 130,000 or so clones, about 90% seen once. The rearrangement uses TRBV7-9 and TRBJ2-7, with D unresolved. The receptor's source is a man aged 18 to 30 in good health. Sequencing was carried out using blood. Here the CDR3 DNA reads TGTGCCAGCAGCTTAGACGATGGGGAGCAGTACTTC. This gives the protein CASSLDDGEQYF.